The 9 T cell receptor beta chains in this list originate from one sample, sequenced in a study of radiotherapy plus CTLA-4 blockade in lung cancer. Method: immunoSEQ multiplex PCR; TCRdb's copy keeps in-frame clones and lacks some. This table holds approximately 95,000 clones, 82% found once. This material consisted of peripheral blood, taken from a patient treated with radiotherapy plus ipilimumab. The source is a human donor with non-small cell lung cancer who had a partial response to radiotherapy plus ipilimumab.

CDR3 DNA: TGCGCCAGCAGTGATGGGAGTCCTTTCACTGGGGCCAACGTCCTGACTTTC. Translated, it gives CASSDGSPFTGANVLTF. The V gene is TRBV10-2, the J gene TRBJ2-6; tentative D call: TRBD2 (5 bases). Trimming stripped 3 bases from V and 2 bases from J, with 14 bases between. This CDR3 region has 17 residues. Germline assignment: CDR1 WSHSY and CDR2 SAAADI.

The genes are TRBV29-1 and TRBJ2-1, with 8 bases identical to TRBD1. Looked up from germline, CDR1 is SQVTM and CDR2 is ANQGSEA. This CDR3 contains 16 residues. Trimming removed 7 bases from V and 2 bases from J; junction bases left unmatched: 13. The CDR3 loop reads CSAAAPGQEPYNEQFF. CDR3 DNA sequence: TGCAGCGCCGCAGCCCCGGGACAGGAACCCTACAATGAGCAGTTCTTC.

This chain links TRBV5-1 with TRBJ1-2, with D maybe TRBD1 (5 bases). The V and J ends lost 4 bases and 8 bases respectively, with 15 bases between them. Germline CDR1 reads SGHRS; CDR2 reads YFSETQ. The CDR3 runs 13 residues. The CDR3, as DNA: TGCGCCAGCAGCCGGAGGGGTGGGGACGGCTACACCTTC. Its translation: CASSRRGGDGYTF.

This chain connects TRBV6-5 to TRBJ2-2; 8 bases are shared with TRBD2. The CDR3 is 15 amino acids. Trimming took 2 bases from V and 6 from J; bases not matched to a gene: 5. The germline CDR1 and CDR2 sequences are MNHEY and SVGAGI. CDR3 in DNA: TGTGCCAGCAGTTACAGGCTAGCGGGCTCCGGGGAGCTGTTTTTT. Protein product: CASSYRLAGSGELFF.

Only one count was recorded for this clone. Sequence at one end of the junction differs from germline and may be a read error. This chain uses TRBV4-1 with TRBJ2-7; 7 nucleotides agree with TRBD2. This CDR3 contains 15 residues. The germline CDR1 and CDR2 sequences are MGHRA and YSYEKL. For the CDR3, the DNA is TGTGCCAGCAGCCAAGATGGGAGGGGTCCCTACGAGCAGTACTTC. This encodes CASSQDGRGPYEQYF.

This clone was picked up one time. The chain combines TRBV23-1 with TRBJ2-7, with D tentatively TRBD1 (6 bases). TRBV23-1 is annotated as an ORF whose role is uncertain. With 11 bases removed from V and 2 bases from J, the gap between germline ends came to 19 bases. The CDR3 length is 14 residues. The CDR3 DNA reads as TGCGCCGGTCTCGGACAGCTGGCCCCCTACGAGCAGTACTTC. Translating it yields CAGLGQLAPYEQYF.

The rearrangement uses TRBV5-5 and TRBJ1-2, with 8 positions matching TRBD1. The CDR3 loop spans 16 amino acids. Trimming took 3 bases from V and 8 from J; bases not matched to a gene: 15. The V gene's germline CDR1 is SGHKS and CDR2 YYEKEE (reference sequence). DNA of the CDR3: TGTGCCAGCAGCTGGACCGGACAGGGCGCTCTTGCGGGCTACACCTTC. Its translation is CASSWTGQGALAGYTF.

The V and J genes are TRBV2 and TRBJ1-1; no firm D call. V shed 6 bases and J shed 0 bases, with 8 bases lying between them. CDR1 is SNHLY and CDR2 is FYNNEI in the germline V gene. There are 13 residues in the CDR3. The CDR3 sequence: CASRLEVNTEAFF. The CDR3 DNA reads as TGTGCCAGCAGGTTGGAGGTGAACACTGAAGCTTTCTTT. The full variable domain, with the rest looked up from reference TRBV2 and TRBJ1-1, is EPEVTQTPSHQVTQMGQEVILRCVPISNHLYFYWYRQILGQKVEFLVSFYNNEISEKSEIFDDQFSVERPDGSNFTLKIRSTKLEDSAMYFCASRLEVNTEAFFGQGTRLTVV.

This rearrangement joins TRBV28 to TRBJ2-3, with D perhaps matching TRBD1 (6 bases). Trimming cost V 5 bases and J 3 bases, with 12 bases left between them. Germline V gene sequence: CDR1 MDHEN, CDR2 SYDVKM. CDR3 length: 14 amino acids. The CDR3 loop reads CASSPSTGTDTQYF. Here the CDR3 DNA reads TGTGCCAGCAGTCCCTCGACAGGTACAGATACGCAGTATTTT.